A single sample gave rise to the 21 T cell receptor beta chains below, sequenced in a study of cytomegalovirus exposure and HLA in healthy donors. Primers for the PCR totalled 60 Vbeta and 13 Jbeta. Sequencing used immunoSEQ multiplex PCR; TCRdb keeps in-frame clones, though not all of them. The sample lists about 83,000 clones; around 81% were seen once. Sequencing was performed on PBMCs. All receptors come from a woman in her 30s in good health and CMV-seronegative.

The chain is built from TRBV14 and TRBJ2-3; D might be TRBD2 (6 bases). CDR1 is SGHDN and CDR2 is FVKESK in the germline V gene. The CDR3 loop spans 15 amino acids. V dropped 3 bases and J dropped 2 bases, with 12 bases sitting between them. CDR3 sequence: CASSHLLANTDTQYF. The CDR3 DNA reads TGTGCCAGCAGCCATTTGCTAGCGAACACAGATACGCAGTATTTT.

The chain couples TRBV27 to TRBJ2-3; 7 bases agree with TRBD2. Per germline, CDR1 MNHEY and CDR2 SMNVEV (reference sequence). Trimming cost V 6 bases and J 6 bases; bases outside gene matches: 3. The CDR3 totals 12 residues. CDR3 loop: CASSSAGDTQYF. The CDR3 DNA follows: TGTGCCAGCAGCTCAGCGGGGGATACGCAGTATTTT.

The J gene is TRBJ1-1, the V gene TRBV15; a weak D match, TRBD1 (5 bases). The CDR3 is 15 residues long. Germline V gene data show CDR1 as LNHNV and CDR2 as YYDKDF (reference sequence). Trimming removed 1 base from V and 1 base from J, with 10 bases in between. In DNA, the CDR3 is TGTGCCACCAGCAGAGGCAGGGAGGGGAACACTGAAGCTTTCTTT. Protein sequence: CATSRGREGNTEAFF.

The V gene is TRBV28, the J gene TRBJ2-5; D gene uncertain. This CDR3 is built from 15 residues. Trimming left V 5 bases short and J 7 bases short, with 20 bases between. Germline V CDR1 and CDR2: MDHEN, SYDVKM. DNA for the CDR3: TGTGCCAGCAGTCCCTACCCCGCTGGCGGAAGGACCCAGTACTTC. Residues: CASSPYPAGGRTQYF. The full variable domain, in which reference TRBV28 and TRBJ2-5 provide the parts outside the CDR3, is DVKVTQSSRYLVKRTGEKVFLECVQDMDHENMFWYRQDPGLGLRLIYFSYDVKMKEKGDIPEGYSVSREKKERFSLILESASTNQTSMYLCASSPYPAGGRTQYFGPGTRLLVL.

The CDR3 reads CASSYLTNSGGYTF. CDR3 in DNA: TGTGCCAGCAGTTACTTAACCAATAGTGGTGGCTACACCTTC. This chain joins TRBV6-5 and TRBJ1-2; D gene uncertain. Germline values: CDR1 MNHEY, CDR2 SVGAGI. V was pared by 1 base and J by 7 bases, with 13 bases between. The CDR3 is made up of 14 amino acids.

The J gene is TRBJ1-1, the V gene TRBV5-1; a weak D match, TRBD1 (6 bases). In germline, CDR1 is SGHRS, CDR2 YFSETQ. The V end lost 0 bases, the J end lost 6 bases, and 15 bases lay between the germline ends. This CDR3 is 15 amino acids long. The chain's CDR3 is CASSLGGGGTAEAFF. For the CDR3, the DNA is TGCGCCAGCAGCTTGGGGGGTGGGGGCACGGCTGAAGCTTTCTTT.

The J gene is TRBJ2-7, the V gene TRBV5-1; TRBD2 might be the D (6 bases). Trimming removed 5 bases at V and 2 bases at J, with 14 bases between. The CDR3 covers 14 residues. Germline CDR1 SGHRS, CDR2 YFSETQ. CDR3 in DNA: TGCGCCAGCAGTTCCGGGAGAATCCCCTACGAGCAGTACTTC. It encodes CASSSGRIPYEQYF.

In its sample, this clone was seen a few times. V and J are TRBV9 and TRBJ2-7; 8 nucleotides line up with TRBD2. Germline CDR1 and CDR2: SGDLS and YYNGEE. V was pared by 3 bases and J by 3 bases, with 8 bases of the junction left unmatched. The CDR3 extends over 15 amino acids. The CDR3 DNA reads TGTGCCAGCAGCGAATCAGCGGGAGAGGACTACGAGCAGTACTTC. Residues: CASSESAGEDYEQYF.

The chain joins TRBV14 to TRBJ2-2; D is uncertain. CDR3 length: 15 amino acids. CDR1 is SGHDN, CDR2 FVKESK, per germline. Trimming left V 1 base short and J 1 base short, with 7 bases between. CDR3 sequence reads: CASSQGLLNTGELFF. CDR3 nucleotide sequence: TGTGCCAGCAGCCAAGGACTCCTGAACACCGGGGAGCTGTTTTTT.

J is TRBJ2-3 and V is TRBV5-6, with D uncertain. V was shortened by 0 bases and J by 2 bases, with 10 bases between the two germline ends. The germline V gene encodes CDR1 SGHDT and CDR2 YYEEEE. The CDR3 sequence is 15 residues long. The DNA of the CDR3 is TGTGCCAGCAGCTTGGCTGGGCAGGCCACAGATACGCAGTATTTT. Protein: CASSLAGQATDTQYF.

V gene TRBV15 combines with J gene TRBJ1-3; possibly TRBD1 for D (6 bases). CDR3 length: 17 amino acids. Germline V gene lookup returns CDR1 LNHNV and CDR2 YYDKDF (reference sequence). Trimming removed 0 bases at V and 2 bases at J, with 14 bases between. This CDR3 is CATSRDISTGTGNTIYF. CDR3 nucleotides: TGTGCCACCAGCAGAGATATAAGCACAGGGACTGGAAACACCATATATTTT.

This clone appeared once. The V and J genes are TRBV30 and TRBJ1-1, with 7 bases that match TRBD1. This CDR3 spans 13 amino acids. V shed 5 bases and J 3 bases; nucleotides not matched to a gene: 6. CDR1 and CDR2 (germline): GTSNPN, SVGIG (reference sequence). CDR3 sequence reads: CAWEGQLDTEAFF. CDR3 nucleotides: TGTGCCTGGGAGGGACAGTTGGACACTGAAGCTTTCTTT.

A few counts support this clone. The chain joins TRBV5-1 to TRBJ2-5; possible D gene TRBD1, 6 bases. Deletions cut 0 bases from V and 1 base from J, with 13 bases between. Germline V CDR1 and CDR2: SGHRS, YFSETQ. This CDR3 is built from 16 residues. The CDR3 reads CASSLVSGVLQETQYF. In nucleotides, the CDR3 is TGCGCCAGCAGCTTGGTGTCAGGGGTACTCCAAGAGACCCAGTACTTC.

CDR3 in DNA: TGTGCCACCAGCAGACTAGCGGGAGAAGATACGCAGTATTTT. This codes for CATSRLAGEDTQYF. The genes are TRBV15 and TRBJ2-3; 10 nucleotides match TRBD2. J lost 5 bases, V lost 2 bases, and 1 base had no gene match. CDR3 length: 14 residues. CDR1 is LNHNV and CDR2 is YYDKDF in the germline V gene (reference sequence).

This clone was seen only once. Other nucleotide sequences in the sample specify the same CDR3. This chain joins TRBV15 and TRBJ2-5; 11 bases line up with TRBD2. The CDR3 length is 18 residues. V lost 5 bases and J lost 4; bases outside the gene matches: 15. Germline V CDR1 and CDR2: LNHNV, YYDKDF (reference sequence). DNA for the CDR3: TGTGCCACCAGCCCCATCGGACTAGCGGGTGGGAGGGGAGAGACCCAGTACTTC. Residues: CATSPIGLAGGRGETQYF.

This clone was counted a few times. The chain has TRBV28 and TRBJ1-2, with D perhaps matching TRBD1 (5 bases). V dropped 6 bases and J dropped 4 bases, with 24 bases sitting between them. Germline assignment: CDR1 MDHEN and CDR2 SYDVKM. There are 17 residues in the CDR3. The CDR3, as DNA: TGTGCCAGCAGCCCGGAGGGAACAGGCCAGAGATTCTATGGCTACACCTTC. Translated: CASSPEGTGQRFYGYTF.

The gene calls are TRBV29-1 and TRBJ1-1; TRBD1 agrees at 7 bases. The germline V gene encodes CDR1 SQVTM and CDR2 ANQGSEA. With V trimmed by 3 bases and J by 6 bases, 4 bases remained unmatched. This CDR3 has 12 amino acids. CDR3 coding DNA: TGCAGCGTTGAGACAGGGATCGCTGAAGCTTTCTTT. Translation gives CSVETGIAEAFF.

The CDR3 is CASSVHSNTEAFF. The CDR3 nucleotides read TGTGCCAGCAGCGTTCACTCAAACACTGAAGCTTTCTTT. The J gene is TRBJ1-1, the V gene TRBV7-3; D is ambiguous. Germline V gives CDR1 SGHTA, CDR2 FQGTGA. The CDR3 extends over 13 amino acids. Trimming took 5 bases from V and 2 from J, leaving 9 bases between them.

V is TRBV21-1 and J is TRBJ1-6. TRBV21-1 is reported as a pseudogene. This CDR3 has 12 residues. CDR3 DNA: TGTGCCAGCACTACCTATAATTCACCCCTCCACTTT. As protein: CASTTYNSPLHF.

The rearrangement joins TRBV29-1 to TRBJ2-1; possibly TRBD2 for D (5 bases). This CDR3 region has 13 residues. Per germline, CDR1 SQVTM and CDR2 ANQGSEA. With 7 bases removed from V and 2 bases from J, the gap between germline ends came to 12 bases. CDR3 region: CSGLRATYNEQFF. Written as DNA, the CDR3 is TGCAGCGGACTAAGGGCGACCTACAATGAGCAGTTCTTC.

This clone has only one observation. The V and J genes are TRBV27 and TRBJ1-1; D possibly corresponds to TRBD1 (5 bases). V lost 0 bases, J lost 5 bases, and 10 bases lay in between. The germline V gene encodes CDR1 MNHEY and CDR2 SMNVEV (reference sequence). The CDR3 is 14 residues long. The CDR3 bases are TGTGCCAGCAGTTTATCGGGGCTGGGGACTGAAGCTTTCTTT. This codes for CASSLSGLGTEAFF.